This T cell receptor (beta chain) comes out of a study of T cell responses to AZD1222 COVID-19 vaccine. Overall study findings and caveats: Close to half of spike-specific TCRs reportedly recognize unmutated variant regions. The donor group comprised mostly white British people and more females; the analysis possibly underestimated clonal diversity. Recipients of two AZD1222 doses showed rising Spike-specific TCR breadth and depth.

Regarding this clone: What it binds is unknown.

Germline V lookup: CDR1 KGHDR, CDR2 SFDVKD. The CDR3 has 12 amino acids. Trimming removed 9 bases from V and 4 bases from J, with 11 bases in between. Sequencing was performed with immunoSEQ multiplex PCR; in TCRdb, only in-frame clones are kept and a portion is missing. The table records fewer than 150,000 clones, 93% of them present only once. The receptor's source is an adult in good health. This rearrangement joins TRBV24-1 to TRBJ1-1; D call uncertain. The sequencing here drew on peripheral blood, taken on day 0 of AZD1222 vaccination. CDR3 residues: CATSQWGTEAFF. In DNA, the CDR3 is TGTGCCACCTCTCAGTGGGGCACTGAAGCTTTCTTT.